This T cell receptor beta chain was captured in a study of HIV-infected patients and healthy controls. This clonotype came up a few times. TCRdb reprocessed the 5' RACE reads with MiXCR, giving one entry per CDR3 protein. The table includes 18,000 or so distinct CDR3 sequences, less than 20% detected once. Trimming shortened V by 3 bases and J by 2 bases, and 17 bases separated the two germline ends. The CDR3 extends over 16 amino acids. CDR1 LNHDA and CDR2 SQIVND come from the germline V gene (reference sequence). Source material: CD8+ T cells from blood. This receptor was identified in a human donor in good health. J is TRBJ2-7 and V is TRBV19; D is undetermined. The CDR3 sequence: CASSIGHFKLTYEQYF. The CDR3 DNA follows: TGTGCCAGTAGTATCGGGCACTTCAAGCTAACCTACGAGCAGTACTTC.